The 14 T cell receptor beta chains below were found in one sample sequenced in a study of blood T cell repertoires in COVID-19. Profiled with immunoSEQ multiplex PCR; TCRdb holds only in-frame clones, not every one. In the table there are 150,000 or so clones, around four fifths of which are singletons. The sample taken for sequencing was peripheral blood. The source of these receptors is a woman between 55 and 75 years old with acute or convalescent COVID-19.

In its sample, this clone was seen once. The genes are TRBV28 and TRBJ1-5; D unresolved. In germline, CDR1 is MDHEN, CDR2 SYDVKM. Trimming cost V 7 bases and J 6 bases, with 10 bases left between them. This CDR3 is built from 12 residues. This chain's CDR3 is CASIQAGQPQHF. The DNA of the CDR3 is TGTGCCAGCATCCAAGCAGGTCAGCCCCAGCATTTT.

This chain connects TRBV7-2 to TRBJ2-2; maybe TRBD1 (5 bases). The germline CDR1 and CDR2 sequences are SGHTA and FQGNSA. Trimming took 4 bases from V and 1 from J, leaving 7 bases between them. This CDR3 contains 14 residues. The CDR3 coding sequence is TGTGCCAGCAGCTCAGGACAGAACACCGGGGAGCTGTTTTTT. Its protein is CASSSGQNTGELFF.

The rearrangement links TRBV4-3 to TRBJ2-1; D is uncertain. Germline CDR1 and CDR2: LGHNA and YSLEER. The V end lost 1 base, the J end lost 6 bases, and 10 bases lay between the germline ends. The CDR3 sequence is 14 residues long. CDR3 nucleotides: TGCGCCAGCAGCCAAGGGCATCCCTCCAATGAGCAGTTCTTC. Protein sequence: CASSQGHPSNEQFF.

The chain joins TRBV20-1 to TRBJ2-7; 7 bases match TRBD1. V trimming: 4 bases; J trimming: 4 bases; junction bases outside the gene matches: 1. The CDR3 has 11 amino acids. Germline V CDR1 and CDR2: DFQATT, SNEGSKA (reference sequence). CDR3 in amino acids: CSANRGYEQYF. CDR3 DNA: TGCAGTGCTAACAGGGGTTACGAGCAGTACTTC.

The J gene is TRBJ2-5, the V gene TRBV10-3, with 7 bases matching TRBD1. This CDR3 spans 13 amino acids. Trimming removed 8 bases from V and 1 base from J; junction bases left unmatched: 4. Germline CDR1 and CDR2: ENHRY and SYGVKD. The CDR3 region has the DNA TGTGCCATCGGGGGACAGCTCCAAGAGACCCAGTACTTC. This codes for CAIGGQLQETQYF.

This clone was seen more than once but under ten times. The germline gene is not matched at one end of the junction; a read error may be the cause. The chain joins TRBV23-1 to TRBJ1-6; D possibly corresponds to TRBD1 (5 bases). TRBV23-1 is reported as an ORF; its role is uncertain. The CDR3 length is 11 residues. CDR3 protein: CASSLRVLDHF. DNA for the CDR3: TGCGCCAGCAGCCTCAGGGTTTTGGACCATTTT.

The rearrangement links TRBV2 to TRBJ1-4, with a possible D match to TRBD1 (6 bases). The CDR3 totals 16 residues. The V gene lost 3 bases and the J gene lost 4 bases, with 15 bases spanning the gap. CDR1 and CDR2 (germline): SNHLY, FYNNEI. The CDR3 nucleotides read TGTGCCAGCAGTGAGGAGGGGGGGGCAGGTAATGAAAAACTGTTTTTT. This translates into CASSEEGGAGNEKLFF. The full variable domain, in which reference TRBV2 and TRBJ1-4 provide the parts outside the CDR3, is EPEVTQTPSHQVTQMGQEVILRCVPISNHLYFYWYRQILGQKVEFLVSFYNNEISEKSEIFDDQFSVERPDGSNFTLKIRSTKLEDSAMYFCASSEEGGAGNEKLFFGSGTQLSVL.

This chain uses TRBV3-1 (or the pseudogene TRBV3-2) with TRBJ2-4, with TRBD1 identical over 8 bases. The length of the CDR3 is 20 residues. Unmatched junction bases numbered 13, after V lost 0 bases and J lost 0 bases. Germline V gives CDR1 LGHDT, CDR2 YNNKEL (reference sequence). Here the CDR3 reads CASSQEETGAVPTAKNIQYF. The CDR3 bases are TGTGCCAGCAGCCAAGAAGAGACAGGGGCCGTACCCACAGCCAAAAACATTCAGTACTTC.

CDR3 sequence (DNA): TGTGCCAGCAGCACAGGCTGGGGCGGGGGGGCAGCAGATACGCAGTATTTT. The encoded protein is CASSTGWGGGAADTQYF. The V gene is TRBV9, the J gene TRBJ2-3; TRBD2 matches 9 bases. The germline V gene has CDR1 SGDLS and CDR2 YYNGEE. With V trimmed by 4 bases and J by 4 bases, 13 bases remained unmatched. The CDR3 is 17 residues long. The full variable domain, rest sourced from reference TRBV9 and TRBJ2-3, is DSGVTQTPKHLITATGQRVTLRCSPRSGDLSVYWYQQSLDQGLQFLIQYYNGEERAKGNILERFSAQQFPDLHSELNLSSLELGDSALYFCASSTGWGGGAADTQYFGPGTRLTVL.

The J gene is TRBJ2-7, the V gene TRBV13, with 9 bases identical to TRBD2. The CDR3 consists of 16 residues. Losses at the gene ends were 0 bases for V and 3 bases for J; bases not matched to a gene: 6. The germline V gene has CDR1 PRHDT and CDR2 FYEKMQ (reference sequence). CDR3 DNA: TGTGCCAGCAGCTTAGGGTCCCGGACTAGCGTCTACGAGCAGTACTTC. Amino acids: CASSLGSRTSVYEQYF.

This clone appeared a few times. The chain has TRBV27 and TRBJ2-7; the match to TRBD1 covers 8 bases. V trimming: 7 bases; J trimming: 5 bases; junction bases outside the gene matches: 7. In germline, CDR1 is MNHEY, CDR2 SMNVEV (reference sequence). CDR3 length: 13 residues. Written as DNA, the CDR3 is TGTGCCAGCAATACAGGGGGTTTCGACGAGCAGTACTTC. Translation: CASNTGGFDEQYF.

V usage is TRBV27 and J usage is TRBJ1-1; 9 nucleotides align to TRBD1. The CDR3 runs 17 residues. The V segment lost 1 base and the J segment 1 base; nucleotides outside the gene matches: 7. CDR1 MNHEY and CDR2 SMNVEV come from the germline V gene (reference sequence). The CDR3 bases are TGTGCCAGCAGTTTATTGGGACAGGGTGGCGGGAACACTGAAGCTTTCTTT. This codes for CASSLLGQGGGNTEAFF.

The V gene is TRBV2, the J gene TRBJ1-2, with 8 bases matching TRBD1. The CDR3 extends over 14 amino acids. CDR1 is SNHLY and CDR2 is FYNNEI in the germline V gene. The V segment lost 6 bases and the J segment 1 base; nucleotides outside the gene matches: 4. The chain's CDR3 is CASSQGASNYGYTF. The CDR3 region has the DNA TGTGCCAGCAGCCAGGGGGCAAGTAACTATGGCTACACCTTC.

The CDR3 loop is CASSERQGTGNTEAFF. Written as DNA, the CDR3 is TGTGCCAGCAGCGAACGACAGGGGACGGGGAACACTGAAGCTTTCTTT. The chain couples TRBV7-9 to TRBJ1-1, with 8 bases lining up with TRBD1. The CDR3 sequence is 16 residues long. With V trimmed by 5 bases and J by 1 base, 9 bases remained unmatched. Germline CDR1 is SEHNR and CDR2 is FQNEAQ (reference sequence).